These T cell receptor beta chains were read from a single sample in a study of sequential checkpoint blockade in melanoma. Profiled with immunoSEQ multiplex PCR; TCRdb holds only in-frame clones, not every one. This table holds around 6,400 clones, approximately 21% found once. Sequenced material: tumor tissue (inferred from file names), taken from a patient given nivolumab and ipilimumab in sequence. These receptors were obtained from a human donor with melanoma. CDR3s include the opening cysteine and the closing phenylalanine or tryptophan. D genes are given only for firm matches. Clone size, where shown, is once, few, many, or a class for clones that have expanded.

DNA: TGTGCCAGCAGTTTCTCCGGGGCTAACACCGGGGAGCTGTTTTTT
CDR3: CASSFSGANTGELFF
J: TRBJ2-2
V: TRBV11-3
size: NA
D: NA

DNA: TGTGCCAGCTCACGGCCGGCTATGGACTACAATGAGCAGTTCTTC
CDR3: CASSRPAMDYNEQFF
J: TRBJ2-1
V: TRBV18
size: NA
D: NA

DNA: TGTGCCAGCAGACCCGGACTAGCGGGAGGGGACGAGCAGTACTTC
CDR3: CASRPGLAGGDEQYF
J: TRBJ2-7
V: TRBV6-8
size: medium-sized
D: TRBD2

DNA: TGTGCCAGCAGTTACTCGGGGGGCGACTATGGCTACACCTTC
CDR3: CASSYSGGDYGYTF
J: TRBJ1-2
V: TRBV6-8
size: medium-sized
D: NA

DNA: TGTGCCAGCAACGATATTGGGGGGTATAGCAATCAGCCCCAGCATTTT
CDR3: CASNDIGGYSNQPQHF
J: TRBJ1-5
V: TRBV28
size: few
D: NA

DNA: TGTGCCAGCAGCTTATACGGGCCCGATACGCAGTATTTT
CDR3: CASSLYGPDTQYF
J: TRBJ2-3
V: TRBV7-8
size: NA
D: NA

DNA: TGTGCCAGACAGGCGGCGGCGACTCCGTATACGCAGTATTTT
CDR3: CARQAAATPYTQYF
J: TRBJ2-3
V: TRBV9
size: NA
D: NA

DNA: TGTGCCAGCAGCTTGGGGGGCGCGTCCACTGAAGCTTTCTTT
CDR3: CASSLGGASTEAFF
J: TRBJ1-1
V: TRBV11-3
size: large
D: NA

DNA: TGTGCCAGCGGTGAGGGCAACAATCAGCCCCAGCATTTT
CDR3: CASGEGNNQPQHF
J: TRBJ1-5
V: TRBV6-8
size: few
D: NA

DNA: TGTGCCAGCAGCTTTAGTGGGGGTATGGCTGGAAACACCATATATTTT
CDR3: CASSFSGGMAGNTIYF
J: TRBJ1-3
V: TRBV11-3
size: NA
D: NA

DNA: TGTGCCAGCTCATTTGGACAGGCGAACACTGAAGCTTTCTTT
CDR3: CASSFGQANTEAFF
J: TRBJ1-1
V: TRBV18
size: NA
D: TRBD1

DNA: TGTGCCACCCCACTAGTTAAAGAAGCGGGAGGGCCGTACGAGGATACGCAGTATTTT
CDR3: CATPLVKEAGGPYEDTQYF
J: TRBJ2-3
V: TRBV12-2
size: many
D: NA

DNA: TGTGCCACCAGCAGAGACAGGGAAACTGGAAACACCATATATTTT
CDR3: CATSRDRETGNTIYF
J: TRBJ1-3
V: TRBV15
size: few
D: NA

DNA: TGCGCCAGCAGCCAAAATCCGGGACAGATTAATGAAAAACTGTTTTTT
CDR3: CASSQNPGQINEKLFF
J: TRBJ1-4
V: TRBV4-1
size: NA
D: TRBD1

DNA: TGTGCAAGTCGCTTAACATTGACAGGGGAGACCCAGTACTTC
CDR3: CASRLTLTGETQYF
J: TRBJ2-5
V: TRBV12-2
size: NA
D: NA

DNA: TGTGCCAGCAGTGAGGGCGCGGGGACGGGGTTGCATGAGCAGTTCTTC
CDR3: CASSEGAGTGLHEQFF
J: TRBJ2-1
V: TRBV25-1
size: NA
D: NA

DNA: TGTGCCAGCACTCAGGGACAGGGGACCTACAATGAGCAGTTCTTC
CDR3: CASTQGQGTYNEQFF
J: TRBJ2-1
V: TRBV11-3
size: few
D: TRBD1

DNA: TGTGCCAGCAGCGTAGCTGGGACTGAGGGTGAGCAGTACTTC
CDR3: CASSVAGTEGEQYF
J: TRBJ2-7
V: TRBV9
size: NA
D: NA

DNA: TGTGCCAGCAGCCCAGGAGGGAGCACAGATACGCAGTATTTT
CDR3: CASSPGGSTDTQYF
J: TRBJ2-3
V: TRBV11-3
size: many
D: NA

DNA: TGCGCCAGCAGCTTGGGGACAGCAACTAATGAAAAACTGTTTTTT
CDR3: CASSLGTATNEKLFF
J: TRBJ1-4
V: TRBV5-1
size: NA
D: NA

DNA: TGTGCCAGCACCCCCAGGGACAGGGAAGTGAACACTGAAGCTTTCTTT
CDR3: CASTPRDREVNTEAFF
J: TRBJ1-1
V: TRBV11-3
size: many
D: TRBD1

DNA: TGTGCCAGCAGCGTAGACGCAGGGGCTAGGGGGGAGACCCAGTACTTC
CDR3: CASSVDAGARGETQYF
J: TRBJ2-5
V: TRBV9
size: many
D: NA

DNA: TGTGCCAGCAGCTCCCGGACCCGTGTAGTGGAGCAGTACTTC
CDR3: CASSSRTRVVEQYF
J: TRBJ2-7
V: TRBV6-8
size: medium-sized
D: NA

DNA: TGCGCCAGCAGCCAGGGGTCTACCCATAGCAATCAGCCCCAGCATTTT
CDR3: CASSQGSTHSNQPQHF
J: TRBJ1-5
V: TRBV4-1
size: many
D: NA

DNA: TGTGCCAGCATCGCCCCCCTATTAGGAGCTTTCTTT
CDR3: CASIAPLLGAFF
J: TRBJ1-1
V: TRBV6-8
size: NA
D: NA

DNA: TGTGCCAGCACCCTAGATGGGGCCGCCTACAATGAGCAGTTCTTC
CDR3: CASTLDGAAYNEQFF
J: TRBJ2-1
V: TRBV12-5
size: NA
D: NA

DNA: TGCGCCAGCAGCTTGCGTTCCGGGACACCCTACTCCTACAATGAGCAGTTCTTC
CDR3: CASSLRSGTPYSYNEQFF
J: TRBJ2-1
V: TRBV5-1
size: NA
D: NA

DNA: TGTGCCAGCCGAGGAGGTTCGGAGACCCAGTACTTC
CDR3: CASRGGSETQYF
J: TRBJ2-5
V: TRBV25-1
size: NA
D: NA

DNA: TGCGCCAGCAGTTACGGACAGGGGGTGACCCAGTACTTC
CDR3: CASSYGQGVTQYF
J: TRBJ2-5
V: TRBV10-2
size: NA
D: TRBD1

DNA: TGTGCCAGCAGCGCCCCAGAGAAAGCTAACTATGGCTACACCTTC
CDR3: CASSAPEKANYGYTF
J: TRBJ1-2
V: TRBV11-3
size: many
D: NA

DNA: TGTGCCAGCAGCTTTAGTCTGTCTTCTACCGGGGAGCTGTTTTTT
CDR3: CASSFSLSSTGELFF
J: TRBJ2-2
V: TRBV11-3
size: few
D: NA

DNA: TGCGCCAGCAGCCAAAGGACAGGCCAAAATCAGCCCCAGCATTTT
CDR3: CASSQRTGQNQPQHF
J: TRBJ1-5
V: TRBV4-1
size: NA
D: TRBD1

DNA: TGCAGCGGAGGGGAGGGGGACTACGAGCAGTACTTC
CDR3: CSGGEGDYEQYF
J: TRBJ2-7
V: TRBV29-1
size: NA
D: NA

DNA: TGTGCCATCAGTCAAGAGACAGGGAGTGAGACCCAGTACTTC
CDR3: CAISQETGSETQYF
J: TRBJ2-5
V: TRBV6-8
size: NA
D: TRBD1

DNA: TGTGCCAGCAGCCAGACGATCACAGATACGCAGTATTTT
CDR3: CASSQTITDTQYF
J: TRBJ2-3
V: TRBV7-1
size: few
D: NA

DNA: TGTGCCAGCGGGGACACCCCGAACACTGAAGCTTTCTTT
CDR3: CASGDTPNTEAFF
J: TRBJ1-1
V: TRBV9
size: few
D: NA

DNA: TGTGCCAGCAGCGTACGGGGACTAGCAGACACAGATACGCAGTATTTT
CDR3: CASSVRGLADTDTQYF
J: TRBJ2-3
V: TRBV9
size: NA
D: TRBD2

DNA: TGTGCCAGCAGTACCACTAGCGGGAGAGGTAGAGGGAATGAGCAGTTCTTC
CDR3: CASSTTSGRGRGNEQFF
J: TRBJ2-1
V: TRBV6-8
size: NA
D: TRBD2

DNA: TGTGCCAGTACCTATTCGGACAGGGCGATCAAGGCTGAAGCTTTCTTT
CDR3: CASTYSDRAIKAEAFF
J: TRBJ1-1
V: TRBV19
size: NA
D: TRBD1

DNA: TGTGCCAGCAGCCCAGGCAGGGGCTCAGCTTTCTTT
CDR3: CASSPGRGSAFF
J: TRBJ1-1
V: TRBV6-8
size: NA
D: NA

DNA: TGTGCCAGTAGTACCCCACCCTACGAGCAGTACTTC
CDR3: CASSTPPYEQYF
J: TRBJ2-7
V: TRBV19
size: once
D: NA

DNA: TGCGCCAGCAGCCCAACTAGCGGGCTGGGTTTATCCTACAATGAGCAGTTCTTC
CDR3: CASSPTSGLGLSYNEQFF
J: TRBJ2-1
V: TRBV23-1
size: NA
D: TRBD2

DNA: TGTGCCAGCAGTGAGGCCAGGGGGAACATTCAGTACTTC
CDR3: CASSEARGNIQYF
J: TRBJ2-4
V: TRBV6-8
size: few
D: TRBD1

DNA: TGTGCCTGGAGTGATCAAGTCTCCGGCTATGGCTACACCTTC
CDR3: CAWSDQVSGYGYTF
J: TRBJ1-2
V: TRBV30
size: few
D: NA

DNA: TGTGCCAGCTCACCAGCAGGGGGCACTGAAGCTTTCTTT
CDR3: CASSPAGGTEAFF
J: TRBJ1-1
V: TRBV18
size: medium-sized
D: TRBD1

DNA: TGCGCCAGCAGCTGGGGGGGCAGGGGATCGGAGGAGCAGTACTTC
CDR3: CASSWGGRGSEEQYF
J: TRBJ2-7
V: TRBV5-1
size: NA
D: NA

DNA: TGTGCCAGCAGTGACCTGACAGGCAATCAGCCCCAGCATTTT
CDR3: CASSDLTGNQPQHF
J: TRBJ1-5
V: TRBV6-8
size: few
D: NA

DNA: TGTGCCTGGACAGAGCTGGCCTACGAGCAGTACTTC
CDR3: CAWTELAYEQYF
J: TRBJ2-7
V: TRBV30
size: few
D: NA

DNA: TGTGCCAGCAGTTTACCTGGAGGGCGGCCCCAGCATTTT
CDR3: CASSLPGGRPQHF
J: TRBJ1-5
V: TRBV28
size: few
D: NA

DNA: TGTGCCAGCAGCTTCACAAGCTACTACGAGCAGTACTTC
CDR3: CASSFTSYYEQYF
J: TRBJ2-7
V: TRBV28
size: NA
D: NA

DNA: TGTGCCAGCAGCCGACAGGGGGCGGACTATGGCTACACCTTC
CDR3: CASSRQGADYGYTF
J: TRBJ1-2
V: TRBV6-8
size: few
D: TRBD1

DNA: TGTGCCAGCAGCTTGGGAAGCGGGAGTGGGGAGCTGTTTTTT
CDR3: CASSLGSGSGELFF
J: TRBJ2-2
V: TRBV11-3
size: medium-sized
D: TRBD2

DNA: TGTGCCAGTAAAGGCTCCCCAACTGAAATCAATGAGCAGTTCTTC
CDR3: CASKGSPTEINEQFF
J: TRBJ2-1
V: TRBV19
size: NA
D: NA

DNA: TGTGCCAGCAGTCCGACTAGCGGGAGCCAATACGAGCAGTACTTC
CDR3: CASSPTSGSQYEQYF
J: TRBJ2-7
V: TRBV11-3
size: few
D: TRBD2

DNA: TGCGCCAGCAGCTTGGTCGGACCAGGCGGCACTGAAGCTTTCTTT
CDR3: CASSLVGPGGTEAFF
J: TRBJ1-1
V: TRBV5-1
size: NA
D: NA

DNA: TGTGCCAGCAGCACCCGAGCGGGAGCGCTCCCGGCGTCGCAGTATTTT
CDR3: CASSTRAGALPASQYF
J: TRBJ2-3
V: TRBV11-3
size: medium-sized
D: TRBD2

DNA: TGTGCCAGCACCCGATGGGGAGGGACAGCCCAAGAGACCCAGTACTTC
CDR3: CASTRWGGTAQETQYF
J: TRBJ2-5
V: TRBV11-3
size: few
D: NA

DNA: TGTGCCAGCAGCCAACAACAGGGGACCGGGGAGCTGTTTTTT
CDR3: CASSQQQGTGELFF
J: TRBJ2-2
V: TRBV14
size: NA
D: TRBD1

DNA: TGTGCCAGCAGCAAAACAGGCTACGAGCAGTACTTC
CDR3: CASSKTGYEQYF
J: TRBJ2-7
V: TRBV6-8
size: NA
D: NA

DNA: TGTGCCAGCAGCTTGGGACTAGCGGGAGGGACGGATACGCAGTATTTT
CDR3: CASSLGLAGGTDTQYF
J: TRBJ2-3
V: TRBV9
size: NA
D: TRBD2